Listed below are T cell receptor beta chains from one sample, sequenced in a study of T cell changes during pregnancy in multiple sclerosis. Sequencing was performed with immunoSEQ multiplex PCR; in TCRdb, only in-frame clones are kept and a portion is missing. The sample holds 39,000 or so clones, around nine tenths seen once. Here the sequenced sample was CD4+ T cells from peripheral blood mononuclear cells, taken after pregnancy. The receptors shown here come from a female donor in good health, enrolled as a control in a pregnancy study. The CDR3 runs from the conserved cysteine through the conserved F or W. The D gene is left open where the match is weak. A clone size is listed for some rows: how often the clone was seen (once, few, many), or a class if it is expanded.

cdr3_nt: TGCGCCAGCAGCCCGGTCTCGGCAGGCTCTGGAAACACCATATATTTT
cdr3_aa: CASSPVSAGSGNTIYF
clone_size: .
v_call: TRBV5-1
d_call: .
j_call: TRBJ1-3

cdr3_nt: TGCGCCAGCAGCTTGGGACAGTTTAATGAAAAACTGTTTTTT
cdr3_aa: CASSLGQFNEKLFF
clone_size: .
v_call: TRBV5-1
d_call: .
j_call: TRBJ1-4

cdr3_nt: TGTGCCAGTAGTATATTACAGGGGATTAGTACCTTC
cdr3_aa: CASSILQGISTF
clone_size: .
v_call: TRBV19
d_call: TRBD1
j_call: TRBJ1-2

cdr3_nt: TGCGCCAGCAGCTCCGAGGCACTCACAGATACGCAGTATTTT
cdr3_aa: CASSSEALTDTQYF
clone_size: .
v_call: TRBV5-1
d_call: .
j_call: TRBJ2-3

cdr3_nt: TGTGCCAGCCTCGTATGGGGGCGGAAAAACACCATATATTTT
cdr3_aa: CASLVWGRKNTIYF
clone_size: .
v_call: TRBV2
d_call: .
j_call: TRBJ1-3

cdr3_nt: TGTGCCAGAAGCCCTGGGACAGGGAAGGGCCCTGGGGCCAACGTCCTGACTTTC
cdr3_aa: CARSPGTGKGPGANVLTF
clone_size: .
v_call: TRBV5-3
d_call: TRBD1
j_call: TRBJ2-6

cdr3_nt: TGTGCCAGTAGTATGAGTAGCAGGGACTTTGGGGAGCAGTACTTC
cdr3_aa: CASSMSSRDFGEQYF
clone_size: .
v_call: TRBV19
d_call: .
j_call: TRBJ2-7

cdr3_nt: TGTGCCAGCAGCTTAGATCTTCGGTTCGGCGGGGGGGCCTACAATGAGCAGTTCTTC
cdr3_aa: CASSLDLRFGGGAYNEQFF
clone_size: .
v_call: TRBV11-3
d_call: TRBD2
j_call: TRBJ2-1

cdr3_nt: TGTGCCACCAGCAGAGAGGCATCCCAAATCACCGGGGAGCTGTTTTTT
cdr3_aa: CATSREASQITGELFF
clone_size: .
v_call: TRBV15
d_call: .
j_call: TRBJ2-2

cdr3_nt: TGTGCCTGGAGTACGGGATCCTACGAGCAGTACTTC
cdr3_aa: CAWSTGSYEQYF
clone_size: .
v_call: TRBV30
d_call: .
j_call: TRBJ2-7

cdr3_nt: TGTGCCAGTAGTACAGGACAGGGGAACGCGAAACTGTTTTTT
cdr3_aa: CASSTGQGNAKLFF
clone_size: .
v_call: TRBV19
d_call: TRBD1
j_call: TRBJ1-4

cdr3_nt: TGTGCCAGTAGTATAGTAAACACCGGGGAGCTGTTTTTT
cdr3_aa: CASSIVNTGELFF
clone_size: .
v_call: TRBV19
d_call: .
j_call: TRBJ2-2

cdr3_nt: TGTGCCAGTAGTACCATGGGACAGGCCAGCAATCAGCCCCAGCATTTT
cdr3_aa: CASSTMGQASNQPQHF
clone_size: .
v_call: TRBV19
d_call: TRBD1
j_call: TRBJ1-5

cdr3_nt: TGTGCCACCAGCAGAGTATGGGGGGGTACTAGCGGGAGGGGGAATGAGCAGTTCTTC
cdr3_aa: CATSRVWGGTSGRGNEQFF
clone_size: .
v_call: TRBV15
d_call: TRBD2
j_call: TRBJ2-1

cdr3_nt: TGTGCCTGGAGTGTAAGTCTTGGGACAGGGCTCAATCAGCCCCAGCATTTT
cdr3_aa: CAWSVSLGTGLNQPQHF
clone_size: once
v_call: TRBV30
d_call: TRBD1
j_call: TRBJ1-5

cdr3_nt: TGTGCCAGCAGTTACGGGGCGCCTAGCTACGAGCAGTACTTC
cdr3_aa: CASSYGAPSYEQYF
clone_size: .
v_call: TRBV6-6
d_call: .
j_call: TRBJ2-7

cdr3_nt: TGTGCCAGCAGCTTAACAGCTGGAAACACCATATATTTT
cdr3_aa: CASSLTAGNTIYF
clone_size: .
v_call: TRBV7-6
d_call: .
j_call: TRBJ1-3

cdr3_nt: TGTGCCAGCAGCACCCAGGGTTCCACTAATGAAAAACTGTTTTTT
cdr3_aa: CASSTQGSTNEKLFF
clone_size: .
v_call: TRBV9
d_call: .
j_call: TRBJ1-4

cdr3_nt: TGTGCCAGCAGTTACGGGCAGAGCTCCTACGAGCAGTACTTC
cdr3_aa: CASSYGQSSYEQYF
clone_size: .
v_call: TRBV6-5
d_call: .
j_call: TRBJ2-7

cdr3_nt: TGTGCCAGCAGCTTATCAGGGAACACTGAAGCTTTCTTT
cdr3_aa: CASSLSGNTEAFF
clone_size: .
v_call: TRBV11-3
d_call: .
j_call: TRBJ1-1

cdr3_nt: TGCGCCAGCAGCTTAGTGGACGAGGGTCCCTACGAGCAGTACTTC
cdr3_aa: CASSLVDEGPYEQYF
clone_size: .
v_call: TRBV5-1
d_call: .
j_call: TRBJ2-7

cdr3_nt: TGTGCCAGCAGCTTGGGCAGGGGGCTCCACGAGCAGTACTTC
cdr3_aa: CASSLGRGLHEQYF
clone_size: .
v_call: TRBV5-6
d_call: TRBD1
j_call: TRBJ2-7

cdr3_nt: TGTGCCAGTAGTACCCCCGGGACAGCTGCTGCGGGGGAGCAGTACTTC
cdr3_aa: CASSTPGTAAAGEQYF
clone_size: .
v_call: TRBV19
d_call: .
j_call: TRBJ2-7

cdr3_nt: TGTGCCTGGAGTGCGGGGGGGAATGAGCAGTTCTTC
cdr3_aa: CAWSAGGNEQFF
clone_size: .
v_call: TRBV30
d_call: TRBD2
j_call: TRBJ2-1

cdr3_nt: TGTGCCAGTAGTCCACCCGGGAGCAACACTGAAGCTTTCTTT
cdr3_aa: CASSPPGSNTEAFF
clone_size: once
v_call: TRBV19
d_call: .
j_call: TRBJ1-1

cdr3_nt: TGCGCCAGCACCCCTGTAGGAGGGAGCCACGGGCAGTACTTC
cdr3_aa: CASTPVGGSHGQYF
clone_size: .
v_call: TRBV5-1
d_call: .
j_call: TRBJ2-7

cdr3_nt: TGTGCCAGCAGTTTATCGCCGCTAGCGGGTTCCTACGAGCAGTACTTC
cdr3_aa: CASSLSPLAGSYEQYF
clone_size: .
v_call: TRBV27
d_call: TRBD2
j_call: TRBJ2-7

cdr3_nt: TGTGCCAGCAGCTTGGGTCGGCAGGGTGGAAACACCATATATTTT
cdr3_aa: CASSLGRQGGNTIYF
clone_size: once
v_call: TRBV5-4
d_call: .
j_call: TRBJ1-3

cdr3_nt: TGCGCCAGCAGCCCGGGTGGGGAGACCCAGTACTTC
cdr3_aa: CASSPGGETQYF
clone_size: once
v_call: TRBV4-3
d_call: .
j_call: TRBJ2-5

cdr3_nt: TGCGCCAGCAGCTCAGGACTAGCGGCTTCCTACGAGCAGTACTTC
cdr3_aa: CASSSGLAASYEQYF
clone_size: .
v_call: TRBV5-1
d_call: TRBD2
j_call: TRBJ2-7

cdr3_nt: TGTGCCTGGAGTCTAAGCGGGATCACAGATACGCAGTATTTT
cdr3_aa: CAWSLSGITDTQYF
clone_size: .
v_call: TRBV30
d_call: TRBD2
j_call: TRBJ2-3

cdr3_nt: TGTGAGGGGGAAAAACTGTTTTTT
cdr3_aa: CEGEKLFF
clone_size: .
v_call: TRBV7-7
d_call: .
j_call: TRBJ1-4

cdr3_nt: TGCGCCAGCAGCGGTAGCTCTGGAAACACCATATATTTT
cdr3_aa: CASSGSSGNTIYF
clone_size: .
v_call: TRBV10-2
d_call: .
j_call: TRBJ1-3

cdr3_nt: TGTGCCAGCAGCTTTCGGGGGACAGATACGCAGTATTTT
cdr3_aa: CASSFRGTDTQYF
clone_size: .
v_call: TRBV5-4
d_call: .
j_call: TRBJ2-3

cdr3_nt: TGTGCCTGGAGTCGAGGGCTAGATCAGCCCCAGCATTTT
cdr3_aa: CAWSRGLDQPQHF
clone_size: few
v_call: TRBV30
d_call: .
j_call: TRBJ1-5

cdr3_nt: TGTGCCAGTAGGGCGGGCCTTGACGATACGCAGTATTTT
cdr3_aa: CASRAGLDDTQYF
clone_size: .
v_call: TRBV19
d_call: .
j_call: TRBJ2-3

cdr3_nt: TGTGCCAGCAGCTTAGCCGGGACAGGGACGGCCCACGAGCAGTACTTC
cdr3_aa: CASSLAGTGTAHEQYF
clone_size: .
v_call: TRBV7-8
d_call: TRBD1
j_call: TRBJ2-7

cdr3_nt: TGCGCCAGCAGTGTAGCGGGAGGTCAGCCCCAGCATTTT
cdr3_aa: CASSVAGGQPQHF
clone_size: once
v_call: TRBV10-2
d_call: .
j_call: TRBJ1-5

cdr3_nt: TGCGCCAGCAGCCTGGGACAGGTGAACACTGAAGCTTTCTTT
cdr3_aa: CASSLGQVNTEAFF
clone_size: few
v_call: TRBV4-3
d_call: TRBD1
j_call: TRBJ1-1

cdr3_nt: TGTGCCAGCTCACCACGGCGAAATTTCACTAGAACGGCAGATACGCAGTATTTT
cdr3_aa: CASSPRRNFTRTADTQYF
clone_size: .
v_call: TRBV18
d_call: .
j_call: TRBJ2-3

cdr3_nt: TGTGCCAGCAGTTTAAGAGCGGGTTCCTACGAGCAGTACTTC
cdr3_aa: CASSLRAGSYEQYF
clone_size: few
v_call: TRBV27
d_call: .
j_call: TRBJ2-7

cdr3_nt: TGCGCCAGCAGCATAGATAGCGGGAGTTACTACGAGCAGTACTTC
cdr3_aa: CASSIDSGSYYEQYF
clone_size: .
v_call: TRBV5-1
d_call: TRBD2
j_call: TRBJ2-7

cdr3_nt: TGTGCCAGTAGTATGGGGCAGTTAGCTAACTATGGCTACACCTTC
cdr3_aa: CASSMGQLANYGYTF
clone_size: .
v_call: TRBV19
d_call: .
j_call: TRBJ1-2

cdr3_nt: TGTGCCAGCTCACCCAGCGGGGTTAGCACAGATACGCAGTATTTT
cdr3_aa: CASSPSGVSTDTQYF
clone_size: .
v_call: TRBV18
d_call: TRBD2
j_call: TRBJ2-3

cdr3_nt: TGTGCCAGTTCGACCGTACAGGGGTTCGCCTACGAGCAGTACTTC
cdr3_aa: CASSTVQGFAYEQYF
clone_size: .
v_call: TRBV19
d_call: TRBD1
j_call: TRBJ2-7

cdr3_nt: TGTGCCATCAGTGCCAGGACTAGCGGCAAAGAGACCCAGTACTTC
cdr3_aa: CAISARTSGKETQYF
clone_size: .
v_call: TRBV10-3
d_call: TRBD2
j_call: TRBJ2-5

cdr3_nt: TGTGCCAGCAGCAAAGCGCTGAGGGGGCTTTCACCCCTCCACTTT
cdr3_aa: CASSKALRGLSPLHF
clone_size: few
v_call: TRBV21-1
d_call: .
j_call: TRBJ1-6

cdr3_nt: TGTGCCAGCAGTGAGACGGGGGCGGGAGGGCCGCATACGCAGTATTTT
cdr3_aa: CASSETGAGGPHTQYF
clone_size: .
v_call: TRBV2
d_call: TRBD2
j_call: TRBJ2-3

cdr3_nt: TGTGCCAGTAGTATAGATAGGGGATATGGCTACACCTTC
cdr3_aa: CASSIDRGYGYTF
clone_size: .
v_call: TRBV19
d_call: .
j_call: TRBJ1-2

cdr3_nt: TGCGCCAGCAGCCTCAGGGGGCCAACTGAAGCTTTCTTT
cdr3_aa: CASSLRGPTEAFF
clone_size: .
v_call: TRBV5-1
d_call: TRBD1
j_call: TRBJ1-1

cdr3_nt: TGTGCCAGTAGTAGAGCGGGAGACTCCTACAATGAGCAGTTCTTC
cdr3_aa: CASSRAGDSYNEQFF
clone_size: .
v_call: TRBV19
d_call: TRBD2
j_call: TRBJ2-1

cdr3_nt: TGTGCCTACTCCGGCGGGGGGGACAATGAGCAGTTCTTC
cdr3_aa: CAYSGGGDNEQFF
clone_size: .
v_call: TRBV10-3
d_call: TRBD2
j_call: TRBJ2-1

cdr3_nt: TGCGCCAGCAGCCTTGACCTAGTAAATTGGTTCTTC
cdr3_aa: CASSLDLVNWFF
clone_size: .
v_call: TRBV5-1
d_call: .
j_call: TRBJ2-1

cdr3_nt: TGTGCCAGCAGCCTACCTGCCTACAATGAGCAGTTCTTC
cdr3_aa: CASSLPAYNEQFF
clone_size: once
v_call: TRBV7-2
d_call: .
j_call: TRBJ2-1

cdr3_nt: TGTGCCAGTAGTATTTCAGCTAGCGGGGCAGATACGCAGTATTTT
cdr3_aa: CASSISASGADTQYF
clone_size: .
v_call: TRBV19
d_call: TRBD2
j_call: TRBJ2-3

cdr3_nt: TGTGCCACCAGCAGAGATCTAGATACGCAGTATTTT
cdr3_aa: CATSRDLDTQYF
clone_size: .
v_call: TRBV15
d_call: .
j_call: TRBJ2-3

cdr3_nt: TGTGCCAGCAGCCCGGGGACAGGGGGCCGTGCTAACTATGGCTACACCTTC
cdr3_aa: CASSPGTGGRANYGYTF
clone_size: .
v_call: TRBV7-2
d_call: TRBD1
j_call: TRBJ1-2

cdr3_nt: TGTGCCAGCAGGACCCTACAGGGTTCGCGACATAATTCACCCCTCCACTTT
cdr3_aa: CASRTLQGSRHNSPLHF
clone_size: .
v_call: TRBV11-2
d_call: .
j_call: TRBJ1-6

cdr3_nt: TGCGCCAGCAGCTTGGGGGACAGCCTAAACTATGGCTACACCTTC
cdr3_aa: CASSLGDSLNYGYTF
clone_size: .
v_call: TRBV5-1
d_call: TRBD1
j_call: TRBJ1-2